This passage covers 12 T cell receptor beta chains from one sample sequenced in a study of radiotherapy plus CTLA-4 blockade in lung cancer. Clones were read by immunoSEQ multiplex PCR, and TCRdb kept only the in-frame ones, dropping some. The sample shows 49,000 or so clones, around 77% of them seen only once. The starting material was peripheral blood, obtained from a patient treated with radiotherapy plus ipilimumab. Receptors were obtained from a human donor with non-small cell lung cancer who had stable disease on radiotherapy plus ipilimumab.

This clone was seen a single time. J is TRBJ2-5 and V is TRBV6-5; 8 positions agree with TRBD1. The trim removed 2 bases at V and 2 bases at J, leaving 7 bases unmatched. The CDR3 sequence is 16 residues long. Germline CDR1 and CDR2: MNHEY and SVGAGI. CDR3 nucleotide sequence: TGTGCCAGCAGTTACCCACCGGGACAGGTTCAAGAGACCCAGTACTTC. It translates to CASSYPPGQVQETQYF.

The rearrangement uses TRBV18 and TRBJ1-1; 10 bases line up with TRBD1. Germline trimming cut 3 bases from V and 5 bases from J; bases unmatched to any gene: 3. This CDR3 has 14 amino acids. CDR1 is KGHSH, CDR2 LQKENI, per germline. In DNA, the CDR3 is TGTGCCAGCTCACCGGGACAGGGGCAGACTGAAGCTTTCTTT. It encodes CASSPGQGQTEAFF.

The count of this clone is one. CDR3 protein: CASTRQGDNSPLHF. The CDR3 region has the DNA TGTGCCAGCACCAGACAGGGTGACAATTCACCCCTCCACTTT. The chain combines TRBV19 with TRBJ1-6; TRBD1 matches 7 bases. CDR1 and CDR2 from the germline V gene are LNHDA and SQIVND (reference sequence). This CDR3 region has 14 residues. Losses at the gene ends were 9 bases for V and 7 bases for J; bases not matched to a gene: 9.

The chain combines TRBV6-5 with TRBJ1-2; 9 bases line up with TRBD1. Germline CDR1 is MNHEY and CDR2 is SVGAGI. Trimming at V came to 2 bases and at J to 4 bases, leaving 5 bases not matched to a gene. This CDR3 spans 15 amino acids. CDR3 nucleotides: TGTGCCAGCAGTTACGGACAGGGGATGGTCTATGGCTACACCTTC. This gives the protein CASSYGQGMVYGYTF.

Only a few counts were recorded for this clone. The V call is TRBV5-8, the J call TRBJ1-3; D not certain. Germline CDR1 is SGHTS and CDR2 is YDEGEE. V lost 0 bases, J lost 2 bases, and 6 bases lay in between. This CDR3 region has 14 residues. Here the CDR3 DNA reads TGTGCCAGCAGCTTGGGGGTTACTGGAAACACCATATATTTT. Translation gives CASSLGVTGNTIYF.

V is TRBV6-4 and J is TRBJ1-6; no clear D. This CDR3 spans 13 amino acids. Germline CDR1 and CDR2: MRHNA and SNTAGT. Trimming removed 4 bases from V and 6 bases from J, with 7 bases in between. The CDR3 region has the DNA TGTGCCAGCAGTGGAGACCTTAATTCACCCCTCCACTTT. Protein: CASSGDLNSPLHF.

V usage is TRBV29-1 and J usage is TRBJ1-2; 9 nucleotides line up with TRBD1. CDR1 is SQVTM and CDR2 is ANQGSEA in the germline V gene. The CDR3 has 12 amino acids. The DNA of the CDR3 is TGCAGTCAGGGGGACAGGGCTGGCGGCTACACCTTC. Amino acids: CSQGDRAGGYTF.

The V call is TRBV7-2, the J call TRBJ1-6; no clear D. This CDR3 contains 15 residues. The germline CDR1 and CDR2 sequences are SGHTA and FQGNSA. V dropped 2 bases and J dropped 9 bases, with 14 bases sitting between them. The CDR3 sequence: CASSLWAKETSPLHF. The CDR3 DNA sequence: TGTGCCAGCAGCTTATGGGCAAAAGAAACTTCACCCCTCCACTTT.

This clone has just a few counts. This rearrangement joins TRBV27 to TRBJ2-1; D might be TRBD1 or TRBD2, each matching 5 bases. The germline CDR1 and CDR2 sequences are MNHEY and SMNVEV (reference sequence). The length of the CDR3 is 14 residues. V was cut by 10 bases and J by 2 bases, with 15 bases left in between. For the CDR3, the DNA is TGTGCCACCCGGGGCCCTCCAACCTACAATGAGCAGTTCTTC. Translated: CATRGPPTYNEQFF.

This clone came up once. V gene TRBV10-2 combines with J gene TRBJ1-6; D might be TRBD1 (6 bases). V lost 6 bases to trimming and J lost 6 bases, with 12 bases between them. Germline V gene sequence: CDR1 WSHSY, CDR2 SAAADI. The CDR3 totals 14 residues. The CDR3 spells CASRPEGGNSPLHF. CDR3 in DNA: TGCGCCAGCAGACCCGAGGGGGGTAATTCACCCCTCCACTTT.

This chain links TRBV29-1 with TRBJ2-5; D may correspond to TRBD1 or TRBD2 (5 bases each). The germline V and J ends were trimmed by 6 bases and 2 bases, with 13 bases remaining between them. Germline loops: CDR1 SQVTM, CDR2 ANQGSEA. The CDR3 is 13 amino acids. The CDR3 protein is CSVEVGAQETQYF. The CDR3 DNA is TGCAGCGTGGAGGTTGGGGCTCAAGAGACCCAGTACTTC. Complete variable domain (other parts from reference TRBV29-1 and TRBJ2-5): SAVISQKPSRDICQRGTSLTIQCQVDSQVTMMFWYRQQPGQSLTLIATANQGSEATYESGFVIDKFPISRPNLTFSTLTVSNMSPEDSSIYLCSVEVGAQETQYFGPGTRLLVL.

The rearrangement uses TRBV5-1 and TRBJ1-1; D is ambiguous. V was shortened by 6 bases and J by 0 bases, with 15 bases between the two germline ends. This CDR3 spans 15 amino acids. CDR1 is SGHRS and CDR2 is YFSETQ in the germline V gene. CDR3 nucleotides: TGCGCCAGCACCAGAAATGTAGCCCTGAACACTGAAGCTTTCTTT. Translated: CASTRNVALNTEAFF.